This TCR beta chain was sequenced in a study of human T cells and chemical hapten exposure (dated by TCRdb to about 2021). Background on the whole study: For sensitization, 2% DPC in acetone was applied to an approximately 2 cm by approximately 2 cm area of upper inner arm skin. Throughout the study period of 20 to 30 weeks, patients also received therapeutic DPC doses to the scalp every week. Patch testing was done on the upper back using Finn chambers containing 0.01% DPC, and results were scored after 6 days according to International Contact Dermatitis Research Group standards. The patient cohort, mostly female, included alopecia areata with under or over 50% scalp involvement, alopecia totalis and alopecia universalis. Libraries were pooled for sequencing, and variation in per-sample TCR yields was attributed mainly to small differences in library volumes within the pool. The study tracked peripheral blood TCR repertoire changes in vivo during primary and secondary sensitization to the hapten diphenylcyclopropenone (DPC) in alopecia patients. Patient blood was sampled pre-sensitization (week 0) and at 2, 6 and about 24 weeks after DPC sensitization. Under 30 alopecia patients gave blood for TCR sequencing at one to four time points (pre-sensitization, 2, 6 and 24 weeks). Study-wide findings and limitations: A positive correlation was found between the number of PT1 expanded TCRs and patch test score, with significance reached at thresholds 8, 16 and 32 but not 4. Repeated subsampling changed both the strength of the expansion versus patch-test correlation and the threshold at which that correlation became significant. Because all patients had alopecia, a presumed autoimmune disease, the immune response of the patients might differ from that of healthy individuals. Expanded TCRs formed significantly more large CDR3 similarity clusters than pre-sensitization or healthy control sets, consistent with antigen-driven responses. No change with DPC sensitization was found in the number of TCRs above 1 in 1000 frequency, and no evidence of global repertoire structure alterations was found.

To prepare the library, RACE was applied. The sequencer was a NextSeq 500. During library preparation, unique molecular identifiers were attached to individual cDNA molecules so that TCRs could be counted quantitatively and reproducibly. For every blood RNA sample, sequencing covered both the TCR alpha and TCR beta chains. The paper's data handling went like this. A median of around 96,000 TCRs per sample was observed, with a range of 23,224 to 690,600. V, J and CDR3 annotation of the TCR reads was carried out using the Decombinator software suite. Every sample was subsampled to the same number of TCRs (28,000) for the PS versus PT1 abundance plots. TCRs were defined as expanded if absent before sensitization and observed at least eight times at the 2-week time point. TCRdb ran its own pipeline on the public reads, namely fastp trimming at Q25 and MiXCR clone calling, and kept in-frame beta chains. Every entry covers one CDR3 protein and lists the most common genes and DNA from its rows. The V and J calls follow TCRdb's processing rather than the paper's. The table for this sample lists about 270,000 distinct CDR3 sequences; roughly 7.4% of them were counted only once. Of the sample, 1.2% falls within the top ten clones.

The sample's time point label is to be understood as: pre-sensitization, week 0. The treatment or condition label on this specimen signifies: therapeutic diphenylcyclopropenone sensitization with weekly scalp DPC. At each patch-test visit, blood was drawn before the patch test was applied. To be eligible, patients had to be aged 18 to 70, diagnosed with alopecia and judged suitable for DPC therapy, while pregnant patients were excluded. Total RNA was isolated from unfractionated whole blood collected in Tempus Blood RNA tubes. This clonotype was seen more than once but under ten times. The antigen it recognizes is unknown. No much larger clonotype is one base removed from it; base qualities were not supplied. As encoded in the germline V gene, CDR1 is SGHTA while CDR2 is FQGNSA. V is clipped by 2 bases and J by 2 bases, and the sequence between their germline boundaries is 13 bases long. Inclusive of the bounding cysteine and valine, the CDR3 is 15 residues long. Only the CDR3 part of the read is kept: 45 bases, read in frame from the first base.

The receptor's source is a man younger than 30 with alopecia areata. Some clones in this sample may be carry-over from other donors' samples. The specimen comprised whole blood, sampled in connection with sensitization to the hapten diphenylcyclopropenone (DPC). This chain joins TRBV7-2 to TRBJ2-7, with an unclear D gene assignment. CDR3 region: CASSLQSDPAYEQYV. The bases are TGTGCCAGCAGCTTACAGTCGGACCCAGCCTACGAGCAGTACGTC.